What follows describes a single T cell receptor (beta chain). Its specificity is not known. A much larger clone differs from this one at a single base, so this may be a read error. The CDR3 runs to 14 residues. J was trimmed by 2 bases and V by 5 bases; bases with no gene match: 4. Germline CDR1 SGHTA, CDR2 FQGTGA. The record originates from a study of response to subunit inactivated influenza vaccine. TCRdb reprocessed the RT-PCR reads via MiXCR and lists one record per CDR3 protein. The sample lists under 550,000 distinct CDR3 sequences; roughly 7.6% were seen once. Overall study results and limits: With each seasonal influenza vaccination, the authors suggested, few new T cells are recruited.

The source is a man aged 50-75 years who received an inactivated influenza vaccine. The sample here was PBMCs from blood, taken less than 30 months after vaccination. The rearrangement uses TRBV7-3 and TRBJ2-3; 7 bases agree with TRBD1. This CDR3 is CASSQGQHTDTQYF. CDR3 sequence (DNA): TGTGCCAGCAGCCAGGGACAGCACACAGATACGCAGTATTTT.